Sequencing of this T cell receptor (beta chain) was carried out in a study of long-term antiretroviral therapy in people with HIV. Study results and caveats: The study found that diversity rose after ART but stayed below transplant donor controls. Specimen acquisition occurred between 2004 and 2017, potentially under older ART regimens. Relative to control repertoires, HIV repertoires exhibited narrower CDR3 length ranges.

Between the trimmed V and J ends, which lost 8 bases and 5 bases, there was a span of 10 bases. The length of the CDR3 is 11 residues. Germline V gives CDR1 MGHDK, CDR2 SYGVNS. Assay version v3.0 of immunoSEQ was used, and it was run at survey level. Assay used: immunoSEQ multiplex PCR; TCRdb lists only in-frame clones, some missing. The table lists about 39,000 clones, 75% to 90% of them singletons. By share, this clone ranks as large. What it binds is not known. The V and J genes are TRBV25-1 and TRBJ2-7; TRBD1 might be the D (6 bases). The source of this sequence is a woman in her forties or fifties with HIV. Source: unsorted PBMCs, taken 3.1 years after starting antiretroviral therapy. CDR3 nucleotide sequence: TGTGCCAGCGCTCCAGGGGACGAGCAGTACTTC. Its translation: CASAPGDEQYF.